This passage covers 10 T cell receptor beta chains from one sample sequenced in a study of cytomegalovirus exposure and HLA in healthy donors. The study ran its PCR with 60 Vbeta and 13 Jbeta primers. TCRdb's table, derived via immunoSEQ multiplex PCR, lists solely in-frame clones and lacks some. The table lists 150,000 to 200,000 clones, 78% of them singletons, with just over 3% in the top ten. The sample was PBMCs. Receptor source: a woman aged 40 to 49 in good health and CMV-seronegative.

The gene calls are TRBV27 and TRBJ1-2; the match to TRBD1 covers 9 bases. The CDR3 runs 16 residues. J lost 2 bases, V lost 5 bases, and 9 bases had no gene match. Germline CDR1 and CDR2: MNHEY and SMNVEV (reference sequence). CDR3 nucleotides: TGTGCCAGCAGTCCTCGGACAGGGGACCCAAACTATGGCTACACCTTC. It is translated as CASSPRTGDPNYGYTF.

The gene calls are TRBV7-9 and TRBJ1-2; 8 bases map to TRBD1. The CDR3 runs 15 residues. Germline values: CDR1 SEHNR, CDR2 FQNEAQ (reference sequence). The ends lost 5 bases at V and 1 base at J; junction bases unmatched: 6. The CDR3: CASSPPGQVNYGYTF. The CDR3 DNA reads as TGTGCCAGCAGCCCGCCGGGACAGGTTAACTATGGCTACACCTTC.

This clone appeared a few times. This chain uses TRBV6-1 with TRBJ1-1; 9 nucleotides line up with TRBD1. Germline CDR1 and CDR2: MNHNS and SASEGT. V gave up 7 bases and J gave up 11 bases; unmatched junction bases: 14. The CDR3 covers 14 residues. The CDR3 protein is CASTPRGQGTMAFF. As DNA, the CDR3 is TGTGCCAGCACCCCTCGGGGACAGGGTACAATGGCTTTCTTT.

DNA of the CDR3: TGTGCCAGCAGCTTGAAGGGGTGGGTCACTGAAGCTTTCTTT. Protein: CASSLKGWVTEAFF. V gene TRBV5-6 combines with J gene TRBJ1-1, with D possibly matching TRBD1 (5 bases). Germline CDR1 reads SGHDT; CDR2 reads YYEEEE. Trimming took 1 base from V and 4 from J, leaving 11 bases between them. This CDR3 is 14 amino acids long.

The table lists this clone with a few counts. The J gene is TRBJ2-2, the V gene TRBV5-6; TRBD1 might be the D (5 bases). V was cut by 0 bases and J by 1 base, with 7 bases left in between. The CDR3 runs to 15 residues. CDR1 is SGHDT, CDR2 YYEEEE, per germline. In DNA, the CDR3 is TGTGCCAGCAGCTTGGGCAGGGAGAACACCGGGGAGCTGTTTTTT. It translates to CASSLGRENTGELFF.

The CDR3 here is CASSVSLLQGSGELFF. For the CDR3, the DNA is TGTGCCAGCAGCGTCTCCCTCCTACAGGGATCCGGGGAGCTGTTTTTT. J is TRBJ2-2 and V is TRBV6-6, with a possible D match to TRBD1 (6 bases). The V and J ends lost 6 bases and 6 bases respectively, with 20 bases between them. Germline-derived CDR1 and CDR2 are MNHNY and SVGAGI (reference sequence). This CDR3 is 16 amino acids long.

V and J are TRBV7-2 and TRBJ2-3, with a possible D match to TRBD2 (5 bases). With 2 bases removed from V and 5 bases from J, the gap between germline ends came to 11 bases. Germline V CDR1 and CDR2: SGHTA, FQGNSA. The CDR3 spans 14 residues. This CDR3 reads CASSLFSGRDTQYF. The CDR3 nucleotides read TGTGCCAGCAGCTTATTTTCGGGGAGAGATACGCAGTATTTT.

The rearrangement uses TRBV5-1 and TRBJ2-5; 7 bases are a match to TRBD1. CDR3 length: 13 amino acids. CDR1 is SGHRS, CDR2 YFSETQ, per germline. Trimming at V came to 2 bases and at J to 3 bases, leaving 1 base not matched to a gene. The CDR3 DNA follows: TGCGCCAGCAGCTTAGGGACAGAAGAGACCCAGTACTTC. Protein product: CASSLGTEETQYF.

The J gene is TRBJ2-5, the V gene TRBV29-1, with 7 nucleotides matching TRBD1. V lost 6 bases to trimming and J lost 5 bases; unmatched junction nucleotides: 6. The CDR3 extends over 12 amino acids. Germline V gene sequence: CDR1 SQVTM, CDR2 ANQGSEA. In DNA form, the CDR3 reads TGCAGCGTGGCAGGGGGTTGGGAGACCCAGTACTTC. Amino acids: CSVAGGWETQYF.

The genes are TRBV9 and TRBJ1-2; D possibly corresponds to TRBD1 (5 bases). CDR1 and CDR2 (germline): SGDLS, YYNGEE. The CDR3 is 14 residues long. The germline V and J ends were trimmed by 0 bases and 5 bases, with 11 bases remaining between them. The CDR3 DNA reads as TGTGCCAGCAGCGTAGCTGGACAAGCTTATGGCTACACCTTC. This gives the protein CASSVAGQAYGYTF.